The present T cell receptor beta chain was sequenced within a study of PD-1 blockade in classical Hodgkin lymphoma. To note about this clone: What it binds is unknown.

Method: immunoSEQ multiplex PCR; TCRdb's copy keeps in-frame clones and lacks some. Of about 36,000 clones in the sample, about 70% were seen once. General study points: For complete responders, baseline diversity was comparable to that of newly diagnosed patients. CD4+ TCR diversity, unlike CD8+, rose significantly by C4D1.

Germline loops: CDR1 SGHNT, CDR2 YYREEE (reference sequence). The germline V and J ends were trimmed by 6 bases and 3 bases, with 18 bases remaining between them. This CDR3 has 16 residues. Exposure to brentuximab vedotin varied, and each patient had relapsed following autologous stem cell transplantation. The V call is TRBV5-4, the J call TRBJ1-4; D may be TRBD1 (5 bases). Sample: peripheral blood mononuclear cells (PBMCs), taken before the second cycle of nivolumab. This clonotype was obtained from a human donor with classical Hodgkin lymphoma. Here the CDR3 reads CASIPEGWGANEKLFF. CDR3 coding DNA: TGTGCCAGCATACCAGAGGGATGGGGGGCTAATGAAAAACTGTTTTTT.